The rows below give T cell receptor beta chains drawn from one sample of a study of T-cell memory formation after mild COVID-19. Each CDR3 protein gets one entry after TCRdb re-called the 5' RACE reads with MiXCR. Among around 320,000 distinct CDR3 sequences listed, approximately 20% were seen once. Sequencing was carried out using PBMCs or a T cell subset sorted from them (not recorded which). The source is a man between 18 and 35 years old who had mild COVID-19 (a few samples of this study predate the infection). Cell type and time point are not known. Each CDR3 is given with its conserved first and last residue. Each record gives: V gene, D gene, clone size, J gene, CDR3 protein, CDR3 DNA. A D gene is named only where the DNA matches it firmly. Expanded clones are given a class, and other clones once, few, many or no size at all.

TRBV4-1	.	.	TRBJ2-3	CASSQVGSRTDTQYF	TGCGCCAGCAGCCAAGTGGGCTCTCGCACAGATACGCAGTATTTT
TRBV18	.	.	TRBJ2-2	CASSPLSFEGELFF	TGTGCCAGCTCACCGTTGAGCTTCGAGGGGGAGCTGTTTTTT
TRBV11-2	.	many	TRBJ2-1	CASSFTGNYNEQFF	TGTGCCAGCAGCTTTACCGGGAACTACAATGAGCAGTTCTTC
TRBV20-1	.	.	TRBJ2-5	CSARRDPGPGETQYF	TGCAGTGCTAGAAGAGATCCGGGGCCGGGAGAGACCCAGTACTTC
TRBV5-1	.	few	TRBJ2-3	CASSFQPDTQYF	TGCGCCAGCAGCTTCCAACCAGATACGCAGTATTTT
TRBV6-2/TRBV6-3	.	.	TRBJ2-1	CASTNPSNEQFF	TGTGCCAGCACTAACCCCAGCAATGAGCAGTTCTTC
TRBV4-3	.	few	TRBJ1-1	CASSQLVSGKNTEAFF	TGCGCCAGCAGCCAGCTCGTTTCAGGGAAGAACACTGAAGCTTTCTTT
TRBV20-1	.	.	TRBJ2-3	CSARPPSTDTQYF	TGCAGTGCTAGACCGCCTAGCACAGATACGCAGTATTTT
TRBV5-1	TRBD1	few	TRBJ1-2	CASDTGTGGYGYTF	TGCGCCAGCGACACCGGGACAGGGGGCTATGGCTACACCTTC
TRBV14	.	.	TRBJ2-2	CASSDATGELFF	TGTGCCAGCAGCGATGCCACCGGGGAGCTGTTTTTT
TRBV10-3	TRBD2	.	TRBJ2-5	CAISPGLAGQETQYF	TGTGCCATCAGTCCAGGACTAGCGGGGCAAGAGACCCAGTACTTC
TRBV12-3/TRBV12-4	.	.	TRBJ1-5	CASSNLQSPQHF	TGTGCCAGCAGCAACTTGCAGTCCCCCCAGCATTTT
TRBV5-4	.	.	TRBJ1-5	CAWRGSGQPQHF	TGTGCCTGGAGGGGAAGTGGTCAGCCCCAGCATTTT
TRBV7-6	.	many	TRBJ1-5	CASSLSSGTNQPQHF	TGTGCCAGCAGCTTATCGTCCGGGACTAATCAGCCCCAGCATTTT
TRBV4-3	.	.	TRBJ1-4	CASSQDWGWGTNEKLFF	TGCGCCAGCAGCCAAGATTGGGGATGGGGCACTAATGAAAAACTGTTTTTT
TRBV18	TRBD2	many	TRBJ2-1	CASSPPGAGGNEQFF	TGTGCCAGCTCACCTCCTGGAGCGGGGGGCAATGAGCAGTTCTTC
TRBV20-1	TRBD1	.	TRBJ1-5	CSARRDSNQPQHF	TGCAGTGCCCGCCGGGACAGTAATCAGCCCCAGCATTTT
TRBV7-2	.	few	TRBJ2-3	CASSLAPAGGDTQYF	TGTGCCAGCAGCTTAGCACCGGCGGGCGGGGATACGCAGTATTTT
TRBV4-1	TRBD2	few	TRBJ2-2	CASSQEASAGGITGELFF	TGCGCCAGCAGCCAGGAGGCCTCAGCGGGGGGTATCACCGGGGAGCTGTTTTTT
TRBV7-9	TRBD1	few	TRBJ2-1	CASTSTDWTGAAGEQFF	TGTGCCAGCACCTCCACCGATTGGACAGGGGCAGCCGGTGAGCAGTTCTTC
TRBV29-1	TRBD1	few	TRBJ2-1	CSVGQGYNEQFF	TGCAGCGTGGGACAGGGGTACAATGAGCAGTTCTTC
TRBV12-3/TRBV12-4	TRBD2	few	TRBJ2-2	CASSLLSTSGTPGELFF	TGTGCCAGCAGTTTGTTAAGTACTAGCGGGACCCCCGGGGAGCTGTTTTTT
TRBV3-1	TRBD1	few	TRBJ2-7	CASSRRDRGYEQYF	TGTGCCAGCAGCCGCCGGGACAGGGGCTACGAGCAGTACTTC
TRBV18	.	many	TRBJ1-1	CASSPLSDLTEAFF	TGTGCCAGCTCACCACTTTCGGACCTCACTGAAGCTTTCTTT
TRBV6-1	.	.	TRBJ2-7	CASRDTGIPAYEQYF	TGTGCCAGCAGAGACACAGGGATACCGGCCTACGAGCAGTACTTC
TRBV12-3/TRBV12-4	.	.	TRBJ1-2	CASSPQIVGYGYTF	TGTGCCAGCAGTCCGCAGATCGTCGGGTATGGCTACACCTTC
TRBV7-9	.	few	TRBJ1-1	CASVPVGWDTEAFF	TGTGCCAGCGTACCGGTAGGCTGGGACACTGAAGCTTTCTTT
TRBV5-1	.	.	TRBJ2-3	CASSLGRPPSTDTQYF	TGCGCCAGCAGCTTGGGGCGGCCACCAAGCACAGATACGCAGTATTTT
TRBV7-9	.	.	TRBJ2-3	CASSLQYPTDTQYF	TGTGCCAGCAGCTTACAGTATCCCACAGATACGCAGTATTTT
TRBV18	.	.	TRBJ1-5	CASSPDGGQKPQHF	TGTGCCAGCTCACCAGACGGCGGACAAAAGCCCCAGCATTTT
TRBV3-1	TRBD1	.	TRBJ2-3	CASTSSGTGATDTQYF	TGTGCCAGCACCAGCTCGGGGACAGGGGCAACAGATACGCAGTATTTT
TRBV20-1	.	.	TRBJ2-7	CSARQGYEQYF	TGCAGTGCTAGACAGGGCTACGAGCAGTACTTC
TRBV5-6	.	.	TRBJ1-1	CASSSSGWGTEAFF	TGTGCCAGCAGCTCCTCAGGGTGGGGCACTGAAGCTTTCTTT
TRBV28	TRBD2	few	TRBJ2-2	CASRPGGPTGELFF	TGTGCCAGCAGACCGGGGGGGCCGACCGGGGAGCTGTTTTTT
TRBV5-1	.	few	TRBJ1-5	CASSKDSSNQPQHF	TGCGCCAGCAGCAAGGACTCCAGCAATCAGCCCCAGCATTTT
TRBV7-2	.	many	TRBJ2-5	CASSSDGFQGTQYF	TGTGCCAGCAGCTCCGATGGCTTTCAGGGGACCCAGTACTTC
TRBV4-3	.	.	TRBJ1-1	CASSPHLGGPNTEAFF	TGCGCCAGCAGCCCCCACCTGGGGGGCCCGAACACTGAAGCTTTCTTT
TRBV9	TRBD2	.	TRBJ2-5	CASSAPLRGGFQETQYF	TGTGCCAGCAGCGCCCCGCTGCGCGGGGGGTTCCAAGAGACCCAGTACTTC
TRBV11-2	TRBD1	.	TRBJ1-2	CASSPRGGQEGYTF	TGTGCCAGCAGCCCTAGGGGCGGACAGGAGGGCTACACCTTC
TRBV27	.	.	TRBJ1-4	CASSMYRPTNEKLFF	TGTGCCAGCAGCATGTACAGACCTACTAATGAAAAACTGTTTTTT
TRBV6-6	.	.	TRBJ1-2	CASSYRTDSGYGYTF	TGTGCCAGCAGTTACCGAACCGACAGCGGATATGGCTACACCTTC
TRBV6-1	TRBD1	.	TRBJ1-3	CASSATGDGNTIYF	TGTGCCAGCAGTGCAACAGGGGACGGAAACACCATATATTTT
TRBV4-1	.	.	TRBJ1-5	CASSQDKGNQPQHF	TGCGCCAGCAGCCAAGATAAGGGGAATCAGCCCCAGCATTTT